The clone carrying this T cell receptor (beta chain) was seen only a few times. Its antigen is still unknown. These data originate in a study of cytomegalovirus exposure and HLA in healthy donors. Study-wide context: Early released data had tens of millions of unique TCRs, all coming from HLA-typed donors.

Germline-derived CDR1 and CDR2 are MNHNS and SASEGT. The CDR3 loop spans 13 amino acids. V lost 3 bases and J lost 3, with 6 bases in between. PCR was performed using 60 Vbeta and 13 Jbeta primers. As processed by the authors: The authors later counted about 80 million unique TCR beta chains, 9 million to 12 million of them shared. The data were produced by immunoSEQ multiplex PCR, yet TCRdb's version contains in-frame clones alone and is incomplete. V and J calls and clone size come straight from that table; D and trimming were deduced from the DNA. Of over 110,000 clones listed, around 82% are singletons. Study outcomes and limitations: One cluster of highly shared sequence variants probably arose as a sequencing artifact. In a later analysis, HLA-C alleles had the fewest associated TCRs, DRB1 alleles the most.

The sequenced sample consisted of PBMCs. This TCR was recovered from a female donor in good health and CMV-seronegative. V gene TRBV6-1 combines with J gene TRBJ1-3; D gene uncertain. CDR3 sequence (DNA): TGTGCCAGCAGTGACACAGATGGAAACACCATATATTTT. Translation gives CASSDTDGNTIYF.